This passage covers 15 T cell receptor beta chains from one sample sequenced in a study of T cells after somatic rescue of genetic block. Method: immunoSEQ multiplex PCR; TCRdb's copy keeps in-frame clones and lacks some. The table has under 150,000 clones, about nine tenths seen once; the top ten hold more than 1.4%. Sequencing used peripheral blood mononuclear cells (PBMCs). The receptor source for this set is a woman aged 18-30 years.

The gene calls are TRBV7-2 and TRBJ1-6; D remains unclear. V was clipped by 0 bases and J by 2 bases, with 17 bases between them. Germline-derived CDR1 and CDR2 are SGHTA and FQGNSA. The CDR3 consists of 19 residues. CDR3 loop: CASSLAPGRLGTYNSPLHF. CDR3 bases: TGTGCCAGCAGCTTAGCCCCTGGAAGGCTAGGAACCTATAATTCACCCCTCCACTTT.

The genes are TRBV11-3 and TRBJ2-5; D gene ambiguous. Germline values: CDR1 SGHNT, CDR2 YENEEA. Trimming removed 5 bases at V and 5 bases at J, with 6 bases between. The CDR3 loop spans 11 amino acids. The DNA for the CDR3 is TGTGCCAGCAGCGCATCGGAGACCCAGTACTTC. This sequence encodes CASSASETQYF.

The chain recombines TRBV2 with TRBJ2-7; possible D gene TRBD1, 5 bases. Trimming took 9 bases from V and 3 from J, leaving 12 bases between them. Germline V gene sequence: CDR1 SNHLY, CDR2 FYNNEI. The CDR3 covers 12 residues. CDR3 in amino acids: CASAQDIYEQYF. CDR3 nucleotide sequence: TGTGCCAGTGCCCAGGACATCTACGAGCAGTACTTC.

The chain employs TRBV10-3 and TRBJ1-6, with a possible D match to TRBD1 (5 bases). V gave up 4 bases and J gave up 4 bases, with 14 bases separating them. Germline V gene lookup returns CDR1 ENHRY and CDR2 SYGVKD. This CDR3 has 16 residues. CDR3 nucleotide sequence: TGTGCCATCAGTGGGGGGACGGACTCGTATAATTCACCCCTCCACTTT. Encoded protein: CAISGGTDSYNSPLHF.

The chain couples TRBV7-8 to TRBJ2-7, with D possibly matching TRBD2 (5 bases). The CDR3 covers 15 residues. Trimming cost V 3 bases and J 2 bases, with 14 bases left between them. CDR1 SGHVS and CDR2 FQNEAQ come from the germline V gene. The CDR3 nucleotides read TGTGCCAGCAGCTTGTCGGGAACCGCGACCTACGAGCAGTACTTC. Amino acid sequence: CASSLSGTATYEQYF.

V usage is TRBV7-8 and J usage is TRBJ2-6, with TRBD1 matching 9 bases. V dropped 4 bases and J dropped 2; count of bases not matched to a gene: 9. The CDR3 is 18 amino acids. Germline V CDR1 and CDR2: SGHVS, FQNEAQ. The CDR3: CASSSPGQGFTGANVLTF. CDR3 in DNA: TGTGCCAGCAGCTCGCCGGGACAGGGTTTCACTGGGGCCAACGTCCTGACTTTC.

CDR3 sequence: CASSYSLGPPQHF. DNA for the CDR3: TGTGCCAGCAGTTACTCGCTAGGTCCGCCCCAGCATTTT. This chain links TRBV6-5 with TRBJ1-5; D is ambiguous. The CDR3 is 13 amino acids. The germline gives CDR1 MNHEY, CDR2 SVGAGI. With 0 bases removed from V and 9 bases from J, the gap between germline ends came to 9 bases.

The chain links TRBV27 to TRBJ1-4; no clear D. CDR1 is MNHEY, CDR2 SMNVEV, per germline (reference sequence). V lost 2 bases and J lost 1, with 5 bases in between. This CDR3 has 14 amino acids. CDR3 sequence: CASSLRGTNEKLFF. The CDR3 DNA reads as TGTGCCAGCAGTTTACGGGGAACTAATGAAAAACTGTTTTTT. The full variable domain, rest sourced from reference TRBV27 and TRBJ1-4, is EAQVTQNPRYLITVTGKKLTVTCSQNMNHEYMSWYRQDPGLGLRQIYYSMNVEVTDKGDVPEGYKVSRKEKRNFPLILESPSPNQTSLYFCASSLRGTNEKLFFGSGTQLSVL.

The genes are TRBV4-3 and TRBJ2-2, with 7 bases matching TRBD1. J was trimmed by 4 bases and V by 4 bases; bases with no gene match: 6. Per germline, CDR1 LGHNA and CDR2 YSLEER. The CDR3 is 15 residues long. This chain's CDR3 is CASSLIQGTTGELFF. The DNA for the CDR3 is TGCGCCAGCAGCCTAATACAGGGGACCACCGGGGAGCTGTTTTTT.

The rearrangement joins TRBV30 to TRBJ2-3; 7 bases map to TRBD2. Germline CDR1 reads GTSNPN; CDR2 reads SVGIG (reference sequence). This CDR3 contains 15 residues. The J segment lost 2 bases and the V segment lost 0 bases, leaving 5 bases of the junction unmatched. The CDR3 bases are TGTGCCTGGAGTGTTGGGGGGGGAACCACAGATACGCAGTATTTT. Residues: CAWSVGGGTTDTQYF. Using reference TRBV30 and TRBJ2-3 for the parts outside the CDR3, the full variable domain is SQTIHQWPATLVQPVGSPLSLECTVEGTSNPNLYWYRQAAGRGLQLLFYSVGIGQISSEVPQNLSASRPQDRQFILSSKKLLLSDSGFYLCAWSVGGGTTDTQYFGPGTRLTVL.

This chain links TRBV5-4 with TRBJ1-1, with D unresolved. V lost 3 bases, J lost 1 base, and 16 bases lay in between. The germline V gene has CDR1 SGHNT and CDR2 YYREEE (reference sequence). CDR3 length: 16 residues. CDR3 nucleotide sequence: TGTGCCAGCAGCTCGGGGAAAGCCTTAGCGAACACTGAAGCTTTCTTT. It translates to CASSSGKALANTEAFF.

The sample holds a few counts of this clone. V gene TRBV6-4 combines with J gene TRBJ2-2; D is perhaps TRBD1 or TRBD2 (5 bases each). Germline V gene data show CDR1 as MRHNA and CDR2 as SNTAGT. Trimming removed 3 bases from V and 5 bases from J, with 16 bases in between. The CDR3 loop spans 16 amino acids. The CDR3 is CASSEGADSHTGELFF. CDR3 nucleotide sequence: TGTGCCAGCAGTGAAGGGGCGGACTCACATACCGGGGAGCTGTTTTTT.

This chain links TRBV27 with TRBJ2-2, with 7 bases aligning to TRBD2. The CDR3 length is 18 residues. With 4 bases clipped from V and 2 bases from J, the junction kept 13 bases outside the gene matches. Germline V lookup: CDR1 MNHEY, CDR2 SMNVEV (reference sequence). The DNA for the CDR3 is TGTGCCAGCAGTTCCCATGGACTAGGGGATATCAACACCGGGGAGCTGTTTTTT. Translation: CASSSHGLGDINTGELFF.

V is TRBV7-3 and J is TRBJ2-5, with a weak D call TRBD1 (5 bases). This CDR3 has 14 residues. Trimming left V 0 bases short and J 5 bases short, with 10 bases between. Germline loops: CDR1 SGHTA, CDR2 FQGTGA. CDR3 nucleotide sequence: TGTGCCAGCAGCTTAACCAGGGATATGGAGACCCAGTACTTC. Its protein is CASSLTRDMETQYF.

The CDR3 bases are TGTGCCAGCAAGCGGGGTGGGGGGGCAAGTCGTGGCTACACCTTC. Amino acid sequence: CASKRGGGASRGYTF. The chain joins TRBV27 to TRBJ1-2; D possibly corresponds to TRBD1 (6 bases). CDR1 is MNHEY and CDR2 is SMNVEV in the germline V gene (reference sequence). The CDR3 is 15 amino acids. Deletions cut 7 bases from V and 7 bases from J, with 22 bases between.